The 13 T cell receptor beta chains in this list originate from one sample, sequenced in a study of T cells in Graves' hyperthyroidism and ophthalmopathy. TCR beta CDR3 regions were amplified from RNA. TCR CDR3 regions were first amplified by RT-PCR with HTBI primers. TCRdb ran MiXCR on the multiplex PCR reads and lists one entry per CDR3 protein. The sample has 600,000 to 700,000 distinct CDR3 sequences; approximately 14% are singletons. Sequencing input: blood. The receptors were gathered from a middle-aged woman with Graves' ophthalmopathy.

This clonotype was observed many times. The rearrangement links TRBV13 to TRBJ2-3, with D hard to call. The CDR3 has 14 amino acids. The germline V gene has CDR1 PRHDT and CDR2 FYEKMQ (reference sequence). Trimming removed 3 bases from V and 0 bases from J, with 7 bases in between. The DNA of the CDR3 is TGTGCCAGCAGCTTCACTCATAGCACAGATACGCAGTATTTT. As protein: CASSFTHSTDTQYF.

This clonotype was seen ten or more times. This chain uses TRBV5-5 with TRBJ1-5; 7 bases align to TRBD1. This CDR3 contains 16 residues. The V gene end was trimmed by 0 bases and the J gene end by 0 bases; junction bases not matched to a gene: 3. Germline V gene sequence: CDR1 SGHKS, CDR2 YYEKEE (reference sequence). The CDR3 protein is CASSLGTGHSNQPQHF. For the CDR3, the DNA is TGTGCCAGCAGCTTGGGGACAGGTCATAGCAATCAGCCCCAGCATTTT.

The rearrangement links TRBV6-5 to TRBJ2-7, with D tentatively TRBD2 (6 bases). V was pared by 4 bases and J by 3 bases, with 13 bases between. CDR3 length equals 14 residues. CDR1 and CDR2 (germline): MNHEY, SVGAGI. Written as DNA, the CDR3 is TGTGCCAGCAGTTTAAAATACGGGAGCTACGAGCAGTACTTC. This codes for CASSLKYGSYEQYF.

This clonotype was detected only a few times. The rearrangement links TRBV25-1 to TRBJ2-6, with unresolved D. The germline gives CDR1 MGHDK, CDR2 SYGVNS. The CDR3 is 16 amino acids. The ends were cut back, 4 bases at V and 5 bases at J, with 15 bases in the middle. CDR3 in amino acids: CASSGSPGLWANVLTF. Here the CDR3 DNA reads TGTGCCAGCAGTGGGTCCCCGGGTTTATGGGCCAACGTCCTGACTTTC. Together with reference TRBV25-1 and TRBJ2-6, the CDR3 gives the full variable domain: EADIYQTPRYLVIGTGKKITLECSQTMGHDKMYWYQQDPGMELHLIHYSYGVNSTEKGDLSSESTVSRIRTEHFPLTLESARPSHTSQYLCASSGSPGLWANVLTFGAGSRLTVL.

V gene TRBV7-2 combines with J gene TRBJ2-5; a weak D match, TRBD2 (6 bases). CDR3 length equals 13 residues. V was pared by 3 bases and J by 5 bases, with 10 bases between. Germline V lookup: CDR1 SGHTA, CDR2 FQGNSA. The CDR3 nucleotides are TGTGCCAGCAGCTTGAGACTAGAGGAGACCCAGTACTTC. The encoded protein is CASSLRLEETQYF.

This clonotype has just a few counts. CDR3 in DNA: TGCGCCAGCAGCCTACGTCTTCTACAGGGGGGGAGCTTCGGGGACTATGGCTACACCTTC. It codes for CASSLRLLQGGSFGDYGYTF. The chain has TRBV5-1 and TRBJ1-2, with 8 bases aligning to TRBD1. The V and J ends lost 4 bases and 3 bases, in that order; junction bases with no gene match: 23. There are 20 residues in the CDR3. Germline CDR1 SGHRS, CDR2 YFSETQ.

The chain employs TRBV12-3 or TRBV12-4 and TRBJ2-3, with 10 bases lining up with TRBD2. V dropped 6 bases and J dropped 2; count of bases not matched to a gene: 11. The CDR3 is 17 amino acids. The CDR3 DNA is TGTGCCAGCAGCTCACTCCCGGGACTAGCGATCACAGATACGCAGTATTTT. Amino acid sequence: CASSSLPGLAITDTQYF.

In this sample, this clonotype turned up many times. The V and J genes are TRBV6-4 and TRBJ2-2, with 9 nucleotides matching TRBD2. The ends lost 3 bases at V and 7 bases at J; junction bases unmatched: 3. Per germline, CDR1 MRHNA and CDR2 SNTAGT. The CDR3 length is 14 residues. CDR3 nucleotides: TGTGCCAGCAGTGAACAGCGGGAGGTCGGGGAGCTGTTTTTT. This encodes CASSEQREVGELFF.

This clonotype occurred many times. The chain has TRBV28 and TRBJ1-5; TRBD1 matches at 8 bases. The CDR3 is made up of 16 amino acids. Losses at the gene ends were 4 bases for V and 5 bases for J; bases not matched to a gene: 10. Per the germline V gene, CDR1 is MDHEN and CDR2 is SYDVKM. The CDR3 bases are TGTGCCAGCAGTTCCTACAGGGGGGGAAACGATCAGCCCCAGCATTTT. Protein product: CASSSYRGGNDQPQHF.

This clonotype came up many times. The CDR3 reads CASSLSGGPFYGYTF. The CDR3 DNA follows: TGTGCCAGCAGTTTATCCGGGGGCCCTTTCTATGGCTACACCTTC. The chain is built from TRBV12-3 or TRBV12-4 and TRBJ1-2, with D possibly being TRBD1 (6 bases). This CDR3 is built from 15 residues. V gave up 2 bases and J gave up 4 bases, with 14 bases separating them.

This clonotype was counted many times. This chain links TRBV30 with TRBJ2-7, with D possibly being TRBD1 (5 bases). The germline V and J ends were trimmed by 2 bases and 2 bases, with 10 bases remaining between them. This CDR3 region has 13 residues. Germline assignment: CDR1 GTSNPN and CDR2 SVGIG (reference sequence). The CDR3 nucleotides read TGTGCCTGGAGTTGGGCAGGGACCTACGAGCAGTACTTC. This codes for CAWSWAGTYEQYF.

This clonotype came up many times. The rearrangement uses TRBV28 and TRBJ1-2, with D hard to call. This CDR3 is 12 amino acids long. Germline V gene sequence: CDR1 MDHEN, CDR2 SYDVKM. Trimming removed 3 bases at V and 1 base at J, with 3 bases between. Here the CDR3 reads CASSLYNYGYTF. In nucleotides, the CDR3 is TGTGCCAGCAGTTTGTATAACTATGGCTACACCTTC.

The table lists this clonotype with many counts. The gene calls are TRBV5-6 and TRBJ1-5; D is ambiguous. The germline V gene encodes CDR1 SGHDT and CDR2 YYEEEE. V shed 3 bases and J shed 7 bases, with 17 bases lying between them. The CDR3 length is 15 residues. The CDR3 DNA is TGTGCCAGCAGCTGGGGTCCGGGTTTAGGGCAGCCCCAGCATTTT. Translated: CASSWGPGLGQPQHF.